This T cell receptor beta chain was profiled in a study of vaccination and CD4 T cells after COVID-19. The overall study: All convalescent patients were nasal swab PCR positive for SARS-CoV-2; nine had mild and one severe disease. Blood was drawn a median 72 days post second dose, range 14 to 241. Participants received two doses of either BNT162b2 or mRNA-1273 vaccine.

On this clonotype: The antigen remains undetermined.

With the Oncomine TCR Beta short-read assay, DNA from cultured CD4+ T cells was sequenced. Using its own MiXCR run on the PCR reads, TCRdb lists one record per CDR3 protein. The data show approximately 13,000 distinct CDR3 sequences, about three fifths seen once. Regarding treatment: approximately 11-day PBMC culture with coronavirus spike peptide pools or control peptides (ViraFEST assay). Cultures of PBMCs, two million per well, were set up with roughly 9.5 IU/ml IL-2 and 8 to 10 ug/ml peptide pools. The CDR3 has 14 amino acids. CDR1 and CDR2 from the germline V gene are DFQATT and SNEGSKA (reference sequence). The ends lost 3 bases at V and 6 bases at J; junction bases unmatched: 6.

The material sequenced was CD4+ T cells from blood, cultured in vitro. This chain uses TRBV20-1 with TRBJ2-2; 8 bases are shared with TRBD1. This receptor was obtained from a human donor who had recovered from COVID-19. The CDR3 loop is CSASQGADAGELFF. The CDR3 nucleotides read TGCAGTGCTAGTCAGGGGGCTGACGCCGGGGAGCTGTTTTTT.